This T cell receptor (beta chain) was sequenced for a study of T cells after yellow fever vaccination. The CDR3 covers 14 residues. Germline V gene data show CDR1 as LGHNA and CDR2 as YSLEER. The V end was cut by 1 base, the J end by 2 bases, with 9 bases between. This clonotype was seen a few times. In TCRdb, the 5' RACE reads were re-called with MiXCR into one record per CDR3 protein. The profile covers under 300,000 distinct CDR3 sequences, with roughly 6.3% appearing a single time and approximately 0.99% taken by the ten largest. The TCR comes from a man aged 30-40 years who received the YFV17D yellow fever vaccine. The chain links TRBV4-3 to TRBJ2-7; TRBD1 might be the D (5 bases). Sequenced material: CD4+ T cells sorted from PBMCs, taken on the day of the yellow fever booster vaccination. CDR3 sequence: CASSQVGQTYEQYF. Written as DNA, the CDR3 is TGCGCCAGCAGCCAAGTGGGGCAGACCTACGAGCAGTACTTC.